This TCR beta chain comes out of a study of cytomegalovirus exposure and HLA in healthy donors. Germline trimming cut 1 base from V and 5 bases from J; bases unmatched to any gene: 11. This CDR3 region has 16 residues. Per the germline V gene, CDR1 is KGHSH and CDR2 is LQKENI. This clone was picked up a small number of times. What it recognizes is unknown. The PCR employed 60 Vbeta primers together with 13 Jbeta primers. Sequencing was performed with immunoSEQ multiplex PCR; in TCRdb, only in-frame clones are kept and a portion is missing. The sample carries 35,000 to 45,000 clones, approximately 52% recorded once. General observations from the study: It was shown in a later analysis that HLA-associated TCR beta chains were more clonally expanded than other, equally common chains.

The sample taken for sequencing was PBMCs. This chain joins TRBV18 and TRBJ2-7; the match to TRBD1 covers 7 bases. The receptor's source is a human donor in good health. As DNA, the CDR3 is TGTGCCAGCTCACCACAACCAGTGACAGGGTCAAACGAGCAGTACTTC. This translates into CASSPQPVTGSNEQYF. The complete variable domain, with remaining parts taken from reference TRBV18 and TRBJ2-7, reads NAGVMQNPRHLVRRRGQEARLRCSPMKGHSHVYWYRQLPEEGLKFMVYLQKENIIDESGMPKERFSAEFPKEGPSILRIQQVVRGDSAAYFCASSPQPVTGSNEQYFGPGTRLTVT.